These T cell receptor beta chains were read from a single sample in a study of CD4 T cells in relation to SARS-CoV-2 and coronaviruses. Only in-frame clones appear in the TCRdb table, and some are missing; sequencing was by immunoSEQ multiplex PCR. Of some 21,000 clones listed, 74% were seen once; the top ten hold about an eighth. These receptors have no known antigen. The sequenced sample consisted of CD4+ T cells from PBMCs, cultured in vitro. Receptors were obtained from a human donor in good health. The CDR3 runs from the conserved cysteine through the conserved F or W. The D gene is left open where the match is weak.

d_call,v_call,j_call,cdr3_length,cdr3_aa
TRBD1,TRBV19,TRBJ1-1,14,CASSVDRGYTEAFF
TRBD1,TRBV15,TRBJ2-4,17,CATSSPTGAEAKNIQYF
NA,TRBV21-1,TRBJ1-2,13,CASSPLFCYGYTF
NA,TRBV6-1,TRBJ1-4,14,CASSEDRANEKLFF
TRBD1,TRBV19,TRBJ2-7,15,CASSSGTGLLSEQYF
NA,TRBV15,TRBJ2-7,12,CATSRGNYEQYF
NA,TRBV19,TRBJ2-5,16,CASSIGGRKTEETQYF
TRBD1,TRBV7-2,TRBJ2-7,15,CASSPQTGSSYEQYF
TRBD2,TRBV6-1,TRBJ2-1,18,CASSEPLTSASSYNEQFF
NA,TRBV7-7,TRBJ2-6,16,CASSRLQFSGANVLTF
NA,TRBV7-3,TRBJ2-5,14,CASSPDRGWGTQYF
TRBD2,TRBV5-1,TRBJ2-1,17,CASSLTSGSASYNEQFF
NA,TRBV2,TRBJ1-5,14,CASHQDRSNQPQHF
TRBD1,TRBV5-1,TRBJ2-3,15,CASSLPGTGGDTQYF
NA,TRBV24-1,TRBJ2-3,17,CATSDAQGPRRADTQYF